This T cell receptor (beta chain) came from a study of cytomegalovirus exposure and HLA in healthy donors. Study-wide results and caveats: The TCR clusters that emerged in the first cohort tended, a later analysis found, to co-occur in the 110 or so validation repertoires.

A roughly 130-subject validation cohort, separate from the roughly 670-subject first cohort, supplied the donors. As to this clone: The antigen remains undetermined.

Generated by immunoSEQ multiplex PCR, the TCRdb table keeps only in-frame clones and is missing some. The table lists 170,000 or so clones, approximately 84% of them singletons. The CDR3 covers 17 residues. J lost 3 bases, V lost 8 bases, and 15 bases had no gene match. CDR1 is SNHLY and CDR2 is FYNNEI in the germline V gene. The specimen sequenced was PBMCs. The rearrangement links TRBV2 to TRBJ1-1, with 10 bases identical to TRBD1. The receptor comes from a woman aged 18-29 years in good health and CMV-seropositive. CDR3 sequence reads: CASQRLTGGLGDTEAFF. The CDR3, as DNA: TGTGCCAGCCAGCGCCTGACAGGGGGCCTTGGGGACACTGAAGCTTTCTTT.